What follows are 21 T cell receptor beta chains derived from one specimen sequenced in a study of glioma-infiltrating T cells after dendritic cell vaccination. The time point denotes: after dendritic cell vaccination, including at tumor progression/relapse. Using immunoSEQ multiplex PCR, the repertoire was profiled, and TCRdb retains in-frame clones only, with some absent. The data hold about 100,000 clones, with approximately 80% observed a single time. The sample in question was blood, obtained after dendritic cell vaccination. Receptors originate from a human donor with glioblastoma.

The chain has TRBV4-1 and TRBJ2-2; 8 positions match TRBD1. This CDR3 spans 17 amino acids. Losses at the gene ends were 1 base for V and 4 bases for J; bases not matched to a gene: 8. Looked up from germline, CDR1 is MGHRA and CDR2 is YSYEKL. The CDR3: CASSQGGATGVTGELFF. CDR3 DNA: TGCGCCAGCAGCCAAGGGGGGGCGACAGGGGTCACCGGGGAGCTGTTTTTT.

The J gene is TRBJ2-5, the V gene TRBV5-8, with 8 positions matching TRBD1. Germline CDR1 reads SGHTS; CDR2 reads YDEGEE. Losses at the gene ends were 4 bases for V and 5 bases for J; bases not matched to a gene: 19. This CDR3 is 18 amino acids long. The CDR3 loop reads CASSPSGAGGVHSETQYF. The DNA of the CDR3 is TGTGCCAGCAGCCCCTCGGGCGCAGGGGGCGTACATTCGGAGACCCAGTACTTC.

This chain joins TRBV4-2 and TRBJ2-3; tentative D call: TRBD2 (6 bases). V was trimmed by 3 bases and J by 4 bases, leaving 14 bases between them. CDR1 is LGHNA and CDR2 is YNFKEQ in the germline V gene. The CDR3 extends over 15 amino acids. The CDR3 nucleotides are TGTGCCAGCAGCCAGGAGGGTATGGGAGCAGATACGCAGTATTTT. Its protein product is CASSQEGMGADTQYF.

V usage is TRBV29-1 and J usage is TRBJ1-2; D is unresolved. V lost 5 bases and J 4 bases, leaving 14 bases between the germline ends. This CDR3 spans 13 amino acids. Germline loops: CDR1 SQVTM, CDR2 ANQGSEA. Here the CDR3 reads CSVLEAALYGYTF. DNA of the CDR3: TGCAGCGTTTTAGAGGCAGCTCTCTATGGCTACACCTTC. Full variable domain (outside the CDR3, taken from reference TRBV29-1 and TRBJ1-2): SAVISQKPSRDICQRGTSLTIQCQVDSQVTMMFWYRQQPGQSLTLIATANQGSEATYESGFVIDKFPISRPNLTFSTLTVSNMSPEDSSIYLCSVLEAALYGYTFGSGTRLTVV.

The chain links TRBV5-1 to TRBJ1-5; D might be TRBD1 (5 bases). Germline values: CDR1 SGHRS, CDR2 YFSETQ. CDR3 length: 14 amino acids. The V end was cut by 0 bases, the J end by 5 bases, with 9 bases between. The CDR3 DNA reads TGCGCCAGCAGCTTGGCGGGAGGGGATCAGCCCCAGCATTTT. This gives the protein CASSLAGGDQPQHF.

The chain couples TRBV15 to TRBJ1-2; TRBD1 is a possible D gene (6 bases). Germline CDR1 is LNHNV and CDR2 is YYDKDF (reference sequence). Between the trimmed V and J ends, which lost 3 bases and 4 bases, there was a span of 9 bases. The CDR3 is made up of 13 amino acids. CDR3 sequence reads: CATSSGQLYGYTF. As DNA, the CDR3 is TGTGCCACCAGCAGTGGACAGCTCTATGGCTACACCTTC.

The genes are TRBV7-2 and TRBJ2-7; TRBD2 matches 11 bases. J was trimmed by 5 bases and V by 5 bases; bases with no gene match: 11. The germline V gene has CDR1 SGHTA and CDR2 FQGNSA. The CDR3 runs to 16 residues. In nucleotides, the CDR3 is TGTGCCAGCAGCAAAAGTACTAGCGGGAGTCGCAACGAGCAGTACTTC. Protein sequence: CASSKSTSGSRNEQYF.

The CDR3 here is CATRTSQGGRLNNEQFF. In DNA, the CDR3 is TGTGCCACCAGGACCTCCCAAGGCGGGAGATTGAACAATGAGCAGTTCTTC. The chain couples TRBV15 to TRBJ2-1; TRBD2 matches 7 bases. The V segment lost 6 bases and the J segment 5 bases; nucleotides outside the gene matches: 16. This CDR3 is 17 amino acids long. Looked up from germline, CDR1 is LNHNV and CDR2 is YYDKDF (reference sequence).

As DNA, the CDR3 is TGTGCCAGTAGTATAGACGCGGGACAGGGTAACAATGAGCAGTTCTTC. Its translation: CASSIDAGQGNNEQFF. The V gene is TRBV19, the J gene TRBJ2-1; TRBD1 matches at 9 bases. Germline assignment: CDR1 LNHDA and CDR2 SQIVND (reference sequence). The CDR3 has 16 amino acids. Germline trimming cut 0 bases from V and 5 bases from J; bases unmatched to any gene: 5.

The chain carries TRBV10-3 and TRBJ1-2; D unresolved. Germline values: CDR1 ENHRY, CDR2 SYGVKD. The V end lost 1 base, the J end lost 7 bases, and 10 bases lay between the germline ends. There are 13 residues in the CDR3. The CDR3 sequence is CAISEYGGSGYTF. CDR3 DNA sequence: TGTGCCATCAGTGAGTACGGTGGTTCTGGCTACACCTTC.

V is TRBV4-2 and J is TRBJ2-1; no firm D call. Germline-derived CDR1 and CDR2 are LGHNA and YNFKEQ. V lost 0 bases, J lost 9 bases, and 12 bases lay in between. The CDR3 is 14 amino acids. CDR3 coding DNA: TGTGCCAGCAGCCAAGAGATCTCGCTAGGTGAGCAGTTCTTC. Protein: CASSQEISLGEQFF.

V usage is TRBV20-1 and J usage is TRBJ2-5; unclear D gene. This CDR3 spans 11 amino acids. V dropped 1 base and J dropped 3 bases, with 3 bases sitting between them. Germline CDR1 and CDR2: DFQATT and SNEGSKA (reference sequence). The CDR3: CSARVKETQYF. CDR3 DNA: TGCAGTGCTAGAGTAAAAGAGACCCAGTACTTC.

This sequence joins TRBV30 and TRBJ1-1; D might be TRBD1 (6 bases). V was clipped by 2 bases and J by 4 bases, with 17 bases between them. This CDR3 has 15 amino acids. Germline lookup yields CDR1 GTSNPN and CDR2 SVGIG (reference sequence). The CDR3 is CAWSLVGRGGTEAFF. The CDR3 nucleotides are TGTGCCTGGAGTTTAGTAGGCAGGGGCGGCACTGAAGCTTTCTTT.

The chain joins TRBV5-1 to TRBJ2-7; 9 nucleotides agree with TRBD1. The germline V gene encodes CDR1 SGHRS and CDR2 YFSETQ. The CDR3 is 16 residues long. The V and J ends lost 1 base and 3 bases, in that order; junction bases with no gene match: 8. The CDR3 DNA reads TGCGCCAGCAGCTTGACCCCAGGGACAGGGAACTACGAGCAGTACTTC. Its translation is CASSLTPGTGNYEQYF.

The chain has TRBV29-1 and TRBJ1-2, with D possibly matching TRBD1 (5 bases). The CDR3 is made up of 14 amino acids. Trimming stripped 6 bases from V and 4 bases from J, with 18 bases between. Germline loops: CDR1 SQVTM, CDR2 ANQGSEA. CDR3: CSVAGGGESYGYTF. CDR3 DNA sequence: TGCAGCGTCGCTGGGGGAGGGGAAAGCTATGGCTACACCTTC.

The DNA for the CDR3 is TGCGCCAGCAGCTTACCGGGACAGGCCAGAAGCTACACCTTC. It is translated as CASSLPGQARSYTF. This sequence joins TRBV5-1 and TRBJ1-2; 8 positions match TRBD1. Germline loops: CDR1 SGHRS, CDR2 YFSETQ. This CDR3 has 14 amino acids. The V gene end was trimmed by 2 bases and the J gene end by 9 bases; junction bases not matched to a gene: 9. The full variable domain, completed using reference TRBV5-1 and TRBJ1-2, is KAGVTQTPRYLIKTRGQQVTLSCSPISGHRSVSWYQQTPGQGLQFLFEYFSETQRNKGNFPGRFSGRQFSNSRSEMNVSTLELGDSALYLCASSLPGQARSYTFGSGTRLTVV.

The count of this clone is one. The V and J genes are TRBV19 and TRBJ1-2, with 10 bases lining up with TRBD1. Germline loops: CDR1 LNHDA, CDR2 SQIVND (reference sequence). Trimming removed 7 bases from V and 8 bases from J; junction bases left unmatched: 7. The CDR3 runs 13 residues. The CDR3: CASTLGQGRGYTF. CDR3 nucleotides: TGTGCCAGTACCCTGGGACAGGGGAGGGGCTACACCTTC.

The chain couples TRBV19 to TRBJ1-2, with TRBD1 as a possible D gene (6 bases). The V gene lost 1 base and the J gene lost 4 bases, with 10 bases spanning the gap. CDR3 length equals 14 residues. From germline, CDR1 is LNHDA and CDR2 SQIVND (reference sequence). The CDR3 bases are TGTGCCAGTAGTATAGGGGGACACCTCTATGGCTACACCTTC. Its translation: CASSIGGHLYGYTF. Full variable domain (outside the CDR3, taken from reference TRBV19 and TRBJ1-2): DGGITQSPKYLFRKEGQNVTLSCEQNLNHDAMYWYRQDPGQGLRLIYYSQIVNDFQKGDIAEGYSVSREKKESFPLTVTSAQKNPTAFYLCASSIGGHLYGYTFGSGTRLTVV.

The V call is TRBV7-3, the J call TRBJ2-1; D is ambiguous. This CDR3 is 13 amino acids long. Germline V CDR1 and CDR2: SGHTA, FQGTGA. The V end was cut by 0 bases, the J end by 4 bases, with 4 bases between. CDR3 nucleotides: TGTGCCAGCAGCTTAACATCTTACAATGAGCAGTTCTTC. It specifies CASSLTSYNEQFF.

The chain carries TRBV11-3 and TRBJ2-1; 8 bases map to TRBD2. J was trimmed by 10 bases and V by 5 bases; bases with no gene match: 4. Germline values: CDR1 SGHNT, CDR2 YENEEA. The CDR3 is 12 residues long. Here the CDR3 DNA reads TGTGCCAGCAGCCCACGGGGGGGCGAGCAGTTCTTC. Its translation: CASSPRGGEQFF.

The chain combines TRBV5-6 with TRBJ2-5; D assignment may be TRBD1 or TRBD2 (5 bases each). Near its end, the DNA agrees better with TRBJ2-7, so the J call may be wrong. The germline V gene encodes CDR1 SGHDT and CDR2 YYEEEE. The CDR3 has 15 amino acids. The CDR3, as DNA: TGTGCCAGCAGCATGGGGCGGAGGAGCTCCTACGAGCAGTACTTC. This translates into CASSMGRRSSYEQYF.